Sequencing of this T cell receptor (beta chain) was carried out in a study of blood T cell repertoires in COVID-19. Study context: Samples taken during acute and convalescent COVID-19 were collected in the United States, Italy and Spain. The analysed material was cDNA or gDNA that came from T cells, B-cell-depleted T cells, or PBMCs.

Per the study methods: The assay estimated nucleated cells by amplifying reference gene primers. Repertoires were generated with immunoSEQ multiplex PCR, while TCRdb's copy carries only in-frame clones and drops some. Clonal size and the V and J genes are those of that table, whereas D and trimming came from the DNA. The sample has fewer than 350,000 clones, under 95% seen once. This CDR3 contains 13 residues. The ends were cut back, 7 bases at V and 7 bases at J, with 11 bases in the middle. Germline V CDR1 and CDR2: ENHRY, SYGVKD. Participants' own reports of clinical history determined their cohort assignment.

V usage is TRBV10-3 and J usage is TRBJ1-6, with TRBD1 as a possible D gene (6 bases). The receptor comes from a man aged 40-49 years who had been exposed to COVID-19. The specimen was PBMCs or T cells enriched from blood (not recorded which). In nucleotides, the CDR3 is TGTGCCATCACTGGGACATTGAATTCACCCCTCCACTTT. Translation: CAITGTLNSPLHF.